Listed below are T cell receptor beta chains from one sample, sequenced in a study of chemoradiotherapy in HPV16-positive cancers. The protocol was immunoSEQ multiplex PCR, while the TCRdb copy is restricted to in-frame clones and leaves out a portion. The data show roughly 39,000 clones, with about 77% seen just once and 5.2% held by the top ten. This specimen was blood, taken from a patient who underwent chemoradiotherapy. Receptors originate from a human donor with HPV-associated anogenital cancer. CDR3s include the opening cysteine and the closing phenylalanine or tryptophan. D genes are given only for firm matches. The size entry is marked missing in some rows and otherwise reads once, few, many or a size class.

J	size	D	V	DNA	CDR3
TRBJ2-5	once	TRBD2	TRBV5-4	TGTGCCAGCAGCCCGACTAGCGGGGGCCAAGAGACCCAGTACTTC	CASSPTSGGQETQYF
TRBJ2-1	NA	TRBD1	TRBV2	TGTGCCAGCAGCGAAGGGACAGGGGTCGATGAGCAGTTCTTC	CASSEGTGVDEQFF
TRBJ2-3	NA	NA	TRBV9	TGTGCCAGCAGCACCTGGGGCACAGATACGCAGTATTTT	CASSTWGTDTQYF
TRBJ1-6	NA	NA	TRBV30	TGTGCCTGCATGATTTCTCCTAATTCACCCCTCCACTTT	CACMISPNSPLHF
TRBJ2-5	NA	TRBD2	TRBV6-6	TGTGCCAGCAGTTACGGGCGGGGGGAAAAGGGAGAGACCCAGTACTTC	CASSYGRGEKGETQYF
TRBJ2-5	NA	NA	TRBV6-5	TGTGCCAGCAGTTACTCGCGAACCGTGTACCAAGAGACCCAGTACTTC	CASSYSRTVYQETQYF
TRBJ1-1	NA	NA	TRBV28	TGTGCCAGCAGTTACGAGGAGAACACTGAAGCTTTCTTT	CASSYEENTEAFF
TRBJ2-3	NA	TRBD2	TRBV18	TGTGCCAGCTCAGCTAGGACTAGCGGCACAGATACGCAGTATTTT	CASSARTSGTDTQYF
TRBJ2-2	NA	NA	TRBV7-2	TGTGCCAGCAGCTCAGGACATCCCACCGGGGAGCTGTTTTTT	CASSSGHPTGELFF
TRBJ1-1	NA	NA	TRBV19	TGTGCCAGTAAGGAACGGTTTGAAGCTTTCTTT	CASKERFEAFF
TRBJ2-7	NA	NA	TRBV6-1	TGTGCCAGCGGGGCGGTAGGGAGCTCCTACGAGCAGTACTTC	CASGAVGSSYEQYF
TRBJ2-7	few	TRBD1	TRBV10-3	TGTGCCATCTCACCGGGACAGGGGATGTGGGAGCAGTACTTC	CAISPGQGMWEQYF
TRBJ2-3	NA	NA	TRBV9	TGTGCCAGCAGCCCCTTCGGCGGGGCGGCAGATACGCAGTATTTT	CASSPFGGAADTQYF
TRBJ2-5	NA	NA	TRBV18	TGTGCCAGCTCACCCGTGGCGGCACACCAAGAGACCCAGTACTTC	CASSPVAAHQETQYF
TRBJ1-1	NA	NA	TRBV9	TGTGCCAGCAGCGGCCTTACAGTGAACACTGAAGCTTTCTTT	CASSGLTVNTEAFF
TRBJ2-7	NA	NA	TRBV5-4	TGTGCCAGCACCTTGGACGGGAGCGTCTCCGAGCAGTACTTC	CASTLDGSVSEQYF
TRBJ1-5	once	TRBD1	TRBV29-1	TGCAGCGTCATGACAGGGGGCGACCAGCCCCAGCATTTT	CSVMTGGDQPQHF
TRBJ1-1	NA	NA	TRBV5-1	TGCGCCAGCAGCCCCCAGGCAGGGTATGGACCGGAAGCTTTCTTT	CASSPQAGYGPEAFF
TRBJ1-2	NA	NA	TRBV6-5	TGTGCCAGCAGAGCCGCCGGGTTCTATGGCTACACCTTC	CASRAAGFYGYTF
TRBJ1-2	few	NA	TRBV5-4	TGTGCCAGCAGTCTCCTAACAGCCGGCGATGGCTACACCTTC	CASSLLTAGDGYTF
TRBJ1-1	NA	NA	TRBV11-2	TGTGCCAGCAGCTATGGCAGCCCGAACACTGAAGCTTTCTTT	CASSYGSPNTEAFF
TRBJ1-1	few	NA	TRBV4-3	TGCGCCAGCAGCCAAACAGGGAGGAGAACTGAAGCTTTCTTT	CASSQTGRRTEAFF
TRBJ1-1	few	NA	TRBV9	TGTGCCAGCAGCGCGGGGGGAGAGAACACTGAAGCTTTCTTT	CASSAGGENTEAFF
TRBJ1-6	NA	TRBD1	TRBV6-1	TGTGCCAGCAGTACGGACAGGGCCCAAGGTCCCCTCCACTTT	CASSTDRAQGPLHF
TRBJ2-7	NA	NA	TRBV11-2	TGTGCCAGCAGCTCCGGACTGTCCTACGAGCAGTACTTC	CASSSGLSYEQYF
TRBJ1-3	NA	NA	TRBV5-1	TGCGCCAGCAGCTTGGGGGAATACTCTGGAAACACCATATATTTT	CASSLGEYSGNTIYF
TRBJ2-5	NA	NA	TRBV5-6	TGTGCCAGCAGCTTCCGGGTCGAGGGGGTGGGAGGAGAGACCCAGTACTTC	CASSFRVEGVGGETQYF
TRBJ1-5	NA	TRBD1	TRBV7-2	TGTGCCAGCAGCTTAGGGACAGGGGTACAGCCCCAGCATTTT	CASSLGTGVQPQHF
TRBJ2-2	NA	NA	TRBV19	TGTGCCAGTAGTGAGAGGGTGAACACCGGGGAGCTGTTTTTT	CASSERVNTGELFF
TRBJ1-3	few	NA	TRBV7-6	TGTGCCAGCAGCTTAGACCGAAGAGGAAACACCATATATTTT	CASSLDRRGNTIYF
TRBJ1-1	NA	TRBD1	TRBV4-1	TGCGCCAGCAGCCAGACAGGGATGCTAGCTTTCTTT	CASSQTGMLAFF
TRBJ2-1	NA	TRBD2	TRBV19	TGTGCCAGTACCCTCATGCGGGGGGGGGTTGGTGAGCAGTTCTTC	CASTLMRGGVGEQFF
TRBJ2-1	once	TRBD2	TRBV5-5	TGTGCCAGCAGCGCTTTTAGCGGGGTGTACAATGAGCAGTTCTTC	CASSAFSGVYNEQFF
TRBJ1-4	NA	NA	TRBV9	TGTGCCAGCAGCCCAGGTACGGAAAAACTGTTTTTT	CASSPGTEKLFF
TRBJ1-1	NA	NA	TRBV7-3	TGTGCCAGCAGCTCGGACAGGAACACTGAAGCTTTCTTT	CASSSDRNTEAFF
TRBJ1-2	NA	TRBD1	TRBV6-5	TGTGCCAGCAGTTACCAAAAACGACAGGGCCGGGGCTACACCTTC	CASSYQKRQGRGYTF
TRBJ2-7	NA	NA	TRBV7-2	TGTGCCAGCAGCTCTCAACTAACAGGGAAGGAGCAGTACTTC	CASSSQLTGKEQYF
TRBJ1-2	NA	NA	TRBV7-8	TGTGCCAGCAGCACCCTACGGGCAGACTATGGCTACACCTTC	CASSTLRADYGYTF
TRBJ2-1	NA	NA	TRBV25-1	TGTGCCAGCAGTGAATGGGGTGGGAATGAGCAGTTCTTC	CASSEWGGNEQFF
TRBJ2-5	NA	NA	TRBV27	TGTGCCAGCAGCTCGATCAGAGGGAAAGAGACCCAGTACTTC	CASSSIRGKETQYF
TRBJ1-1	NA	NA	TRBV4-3	TGCGCCAGCAGCCAAGATTCCGGTGGAACTGAAGCTTTCTTT	CASSQDSGGTEAFF
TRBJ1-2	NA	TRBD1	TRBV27	TGTGCCAGCAGTCTCAGTCACCGGGACAGCCGGGGCTACACCTTC	CASSLSHRDSRGYTF
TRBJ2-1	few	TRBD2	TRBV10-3	TGTGCCATCATGCGGGAGAATGAGCAGTTCTTC	CAIMRENEQFF
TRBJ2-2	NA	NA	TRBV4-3	TGCGCCAGCAGCCCCTTCCTAGGGGGGATCGGGGAGCTGTTTTTT	CASSPFLGGIGELFF
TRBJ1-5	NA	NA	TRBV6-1	TGTGCCAGCAGTGAAGCCCGACAGTTTACGGCTCAGCCCCAGCATTTT	CASSEARQFTAQPQHF
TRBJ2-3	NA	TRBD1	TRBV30	TGTGCCTGGAGTCCCGGGACAGGGGGCCAAGATACGCAGTATTTT	CAWSPGTGGQDTQYF
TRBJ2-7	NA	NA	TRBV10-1	TGCGCCAGCAGTGGGGCAGGGAGCGACGAGCAGTACTTC	CASSGAGSDEQYF
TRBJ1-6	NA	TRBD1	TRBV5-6	TGTGCCAGCAGCCCGGGACAGGGAGGGGGCTTTCATTCACCCCTCCACTTT	CASSPGQGGGFHSPLHF
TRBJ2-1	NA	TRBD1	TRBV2	TGTGCCAGCAGCCTTTTACAGGGGCGATTCGAGCAGTTCTTC	CASSLLQGRFEQFF
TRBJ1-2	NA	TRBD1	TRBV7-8	TGTGCCAGCAGCTCCGGACAGGGATCTGGCTACACCTTC	CASSSGQGSGYTF
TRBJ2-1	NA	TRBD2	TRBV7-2	TGTGCCAGCAGCTTAGAATGGACTAGCGGGGGGGCCGGGGAGCAGTTCTTC	CASSLEWTSGGAGEQFF
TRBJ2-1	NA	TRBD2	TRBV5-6	TGTGCCAGCAGCAATCCCCTGCGGGGGTACAATGAGCAGTTCTTC	CASSNPLRGYNEQFF
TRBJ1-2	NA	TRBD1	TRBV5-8	TGTGCCAGCAGCCTATCGACAGGGGAGTACTATGGCTACACCTTC	CASSLSTGEYYGYTF